The next 15 T cell receptor beta chains were all read from a single sample in a study of blood T cell repertoires in COVID-19. Libraries were prepared by immunoSEQ multiplex PCR; TCRdb keeps only in-frame clonotypes and omits some of them. The table has fewer than 200,000 clones, approximately 90% seen once. Input material: peripheral blood. These TCRs come from an older woman who had recovered from COVID-19.

The rearrangement links TRBV7-9 to TRBJ1-5, with 12 bases aligning to TRBD1. Trimming cost V 5 bases and J 5 bases; bases outside gene matches: 10. The CDR3 has 17 amino acids. Germline CDR1 reads SEHNR; CDR2 reads FQNEAQ (reference sequence). The CDR3 is CASSRAGTGGSHQPQHF. In nucleotides, the CDR3 is TGTGCCAGCAGCCGAGCGGGGACAGGGGGCTCCCATCAGCCCCAGCATTTT.

In DNA form, the CDR3 reads TGTGCCAGCAGCGTAGATGTCGGGGGTTGGATAGATACGCAGTATTTT. Encoded protein: CASSVDVGGWIDTQYF. The chain has TRBV9 and TRBJ2-3, with D maybe TRBD2 (6 bases). CDR1 SGDLS and CDR2 YYNGEE come from the germline V gene. This CDR3 is 16 amino acids long. The ends were cut back, 0 bases at V and 5 bases at J, with 16 bases in the middle.

The rearrangement joins TRBV9 to TRBJ2-5; 8 bases line up with TRBD1. Germline values: CDR1 SGDLS, CDR2 YYNGEE. There are 15 residues in the CDR3. V lost 0 bases to trimming and J lost 4 bases; unmatched junction nucleotides: 5. CDR3: CASSVGTGGIETQYF. The CDR3 DNA is TGTGCCAGCAGCGTAGGTACAGGGGGTATAGAGACCCAGTACTTC. Based on the CDR3 plus reference TRBV9 and TRBJ2-5, the full variable domain is DSGVTQTPKHLITATGQRVTLRCSPRSGDLSVYWYQQSLDQGLQFLIQYYNGEERAKGNILERFSAQQFPDLHSELNLSSLELGDSALYFCASSVGTGGIETQYFGPGTRLLVL.

The chain links TRBV5-4 to TRBJ2-7; TRBD1 aligns across 9 bases. The CDR3 has 18 amino acids. V trimming: 3 bases; J trimming: 3 bases; junction bases outside the gene matches: 16. From germline, CDR1 is SGHNT and CDR2 YYREEE (reference sequence). The CDR3 is CASSSLGTGRGARYEQYF. CDR3 in DNA: TGTGCCAGCAGCTCGCTGGGGACAGGGAGGGGAGCTCGCTACGAGCAGTACTTC.

J is TRBJ2-1 and V is TRBV11-2; TRBD2 matches at 9 bases. Trimming removed 5 bases from V and 4 bases from J; junction bases left unmatched: 6. CDR1 and CDR2 from the germline V gene are SGHAT and FQNNGV. The CDR3 covers 15 residues. CDR3 bases: TGTGCCAGCAGCCCCCAAGCGGGGGGATACAATGAGCAGTTCTTC. Its translation is CASSPQAGGYNEQFF.

The chain links TRBV28 to TRBJ2-7, with D maybe TRBD2 (5 bases). The CDR3 contains 14 residues. The V end lost 8 bases, the J end lost 0 bases, and 14 bases lay between the germline ends. Germline CDR1 reads MDHEN; CDR2 reads SYDVKM. DNA of the CDR3: TGTGCCAGCCGAACGTCCGGGGTCTCCTACGAGCAGTACTTC. This gives the protein CASRTSGVSYEQYF.

The chain recombines TRBV24-1 with TRBJ2-2; 8 nucleotides agree with TRBD2. Losses at the gene ends were 4 bases for V and 5 bases for J; bases not matched to a gene: 5. The V gene's germline CDR1 is KGHDR and CDR2 SFDVKD. This CDR3 spans 15 amino acids. CDR3 nucleotide sequence: TGTGCCACCAGTGACCCCCGGGGGGGGACCGGGGAGCTGTTTTTT. Its protein is CATSDPRGGTGELFF.

V is TRBV5-1 and J is TRBJ1-4; D is unresolved. From germline, CDR1 is SGHRS and CDR2 YFSETQ. V lost 0 bases and J 0 bases, leaving 9 bases between the germline ends. The CDR3 totals 16 residues. CDR3 region: CASSLGGSATNEKLFF. The CDR3 DNA follows: TGCGCCAGCAGCTTGGGAGGGAGTGCAACTAATGAAAAACTGTTTTTT.

The rearrangement links TRBV15 to TRBJ2-1; no firm D call. The germline V gene encodes CDR1 LNHNV and CDR2 YYDKDF (reference sequence). Trimming shortened V by 1 base and J by 9 bases, and 4 bases separated the two germline ends. The CDR3 spans 11 residues. CDR3 region: CATSRVSEQFF. The CDR3 DNA reads TGTGCCACCAGCAGAGTGAGTGAGCAGTTCTTC. Complete variable domain (other parts from reference TRBV15 and TRBJ2-1): DAMVIQNPRYQVTQFGKPVTLSCSQTLNHNVMYWYQQKSSQAPKLLFHYYDKDFNNEADTPDNFQSRRPNTSFCFLDIRSPGLGDTAMYLCATSRVSEQFFGPGTRLTVL.

V is TRBV5-6 and J is TRBJ2-7, with a weak D call TRBD2 (6 bases). Trimming pared 0 bases from V and 0 bases from J, leaving 10 bases between. CDR3 size: 15 residues. Germline-derived CDR1 and CDR2 are SGHDT and YYEEEE. CDR3 loop: CASSLDREFSYEQYF. CDR3 coding DNA: TGTGCCAGCAGCTTGGACCGGGAGTTCTCCTACGAGCAGTACTTC.

This sequence joins TRBV7-2 and TRBJ2-5, with a possible D match to TRBD1 (6 bases). V was clipped by 0 bases and J by 5 bases, with 13 bases between them. CDR3 length: 15 amino acids. Germline-derived CDR1 and CDR2 are SGHTA and FQGNSA. The CDR3 sequence is CASSLAGARWETQYF. Here the CDR3 DNA reads TGTGCCAGCAGCTTAGCGGGGGCTAGGTGGGAGACCCAGTACTTC.

This chain joins TRBV9 and TRBJ1-3; tentatively, D is TRBD1 (5 bases). V lost 4 bases and J lost 0, with 11 bases in between. CDR1 SGDLS and CDR2 YYNGEE come from the germline V gene. This CDR3 is 15 amino acids long. The CDR3 sequence is CASSPTGASGNTIYF. The CDR3 DNA is TGTGCCAGCAGCCCAACAGGAGCCTCTGGAAACACCATATATTTT.

In its sample, this clone was seen many times. The CDR3 DNA reads TGTGCCAGCAGCTTAGATATGTACGGACTAGCGACCAATGAGCAGTTCTTC. Amino acids: CASSLDMYGLATNEQFF. The V call is TRBV11-2, the J call TRBJ2-1; TRBD2 aligns across 9 bases. V lost 0 bases and J lost 6; bases outside the gene matches: 9. CDR1 and CDR2 (germline): SGHAT, FQNNGV. This CDR3 is built from 17 residues.

The chain recombines TRBV6-5 with TRBJ1-2; D uncertain. This CDR3 region has 13 residues. Germline V lookup: CDR1 MNHEY, CDR2 SVGAGI. The V end lost 7 bases, the J end lost 3 bases, and 12 bases lay between the germline ends. The CDR3 loop reads CASTAREDYGYTF. The CDR3 DNA follows: TGTGCCAGCACCGCAAGAGAGGACTATGGCTACACCTTC.

The chain links TRBV5-1 to TRBJ2-3; TRBD1 aligns across 7 bases. V lost 2 bases and J lost 2; bases outside the gene matches: 2. Germline V CDR1 and CDR2: SGHRS, YFSETQ. CDR3 length equals 14 residues. The CDR3 protein is CASSFGQDTDTQYF. As DNA, the CDR3 is TGCGCCAGCAGCTTCGGACAGGACACAGATACGCAGTATTTT. The full variable domain, in which reference TRBV5-1 and TRBJ2-3 provide the parts outside the CDR3, is KAGVTQTPRYLIKTRGQQVTLSCSPISGHRSVSWYQQTPGQGLQFLFEYFSETQRNKGNFPGRFSGRQFSNSRSEMNVSTLELGDSALYLCASSFGQDTDTQYFGPGTRLTVL.